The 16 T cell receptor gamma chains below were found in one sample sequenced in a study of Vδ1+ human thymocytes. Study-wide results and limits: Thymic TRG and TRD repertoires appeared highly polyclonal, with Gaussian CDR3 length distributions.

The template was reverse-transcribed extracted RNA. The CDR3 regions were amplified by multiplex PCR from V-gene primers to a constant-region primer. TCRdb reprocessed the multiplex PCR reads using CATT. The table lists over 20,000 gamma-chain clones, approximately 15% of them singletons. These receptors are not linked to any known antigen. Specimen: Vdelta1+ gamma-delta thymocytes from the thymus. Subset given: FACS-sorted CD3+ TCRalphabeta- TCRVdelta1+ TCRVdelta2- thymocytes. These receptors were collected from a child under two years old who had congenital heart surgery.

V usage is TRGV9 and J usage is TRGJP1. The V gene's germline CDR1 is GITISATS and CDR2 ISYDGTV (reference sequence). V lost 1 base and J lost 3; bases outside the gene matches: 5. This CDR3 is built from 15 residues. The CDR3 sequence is CALWEVLPTGWFKIF. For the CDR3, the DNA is TGTGCCTTGTGGGAGGTTCTTCCCACTGGTTGGTTCAAGATATTT.

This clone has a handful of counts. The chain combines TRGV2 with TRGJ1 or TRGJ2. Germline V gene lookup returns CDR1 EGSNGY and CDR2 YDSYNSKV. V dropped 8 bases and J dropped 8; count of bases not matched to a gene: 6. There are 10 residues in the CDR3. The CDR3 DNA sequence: TGTGCCACCTTTAGGCATAAGAAACTCTTT. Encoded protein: CATFRHKKLF.

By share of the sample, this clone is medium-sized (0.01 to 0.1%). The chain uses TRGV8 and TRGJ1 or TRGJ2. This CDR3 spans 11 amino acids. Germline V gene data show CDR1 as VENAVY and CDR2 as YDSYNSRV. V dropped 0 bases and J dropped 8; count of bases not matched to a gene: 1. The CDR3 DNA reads TGTGCCACCTGGGATAGGCATAAGAAACTCTTT. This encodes CATWDRHKKLF.

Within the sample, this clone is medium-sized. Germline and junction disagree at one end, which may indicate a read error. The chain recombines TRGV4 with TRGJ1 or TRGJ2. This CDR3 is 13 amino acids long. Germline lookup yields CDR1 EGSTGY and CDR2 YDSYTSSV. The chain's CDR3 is CATWNGRVYKKLF. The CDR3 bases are TGTGCCACCTGGAATGGGCGTGTTTATAAGAAACTCTTT.

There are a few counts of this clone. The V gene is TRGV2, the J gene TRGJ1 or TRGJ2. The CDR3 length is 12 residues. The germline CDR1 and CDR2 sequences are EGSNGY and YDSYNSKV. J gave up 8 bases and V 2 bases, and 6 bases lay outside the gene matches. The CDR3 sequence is CATWDVNHKKLF. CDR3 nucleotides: TGTGCCACCTGGGACGTAAATCATAAGAAACTCTTT.

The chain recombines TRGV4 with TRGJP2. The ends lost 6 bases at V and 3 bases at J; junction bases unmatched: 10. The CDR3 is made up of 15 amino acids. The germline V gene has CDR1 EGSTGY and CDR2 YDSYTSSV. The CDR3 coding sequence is TGTGCCACCTGGAATTGTAGTGGTAGTGATTGGATCAAGACGTTT. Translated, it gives CATWNCSGSDWIKTF.

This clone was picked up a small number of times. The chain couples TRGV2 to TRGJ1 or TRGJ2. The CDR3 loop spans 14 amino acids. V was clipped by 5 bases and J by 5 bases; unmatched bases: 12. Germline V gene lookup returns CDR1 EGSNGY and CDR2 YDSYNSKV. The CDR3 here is CATWGLGPDYKKLF. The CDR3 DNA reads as TGTGCCACCTGGGGCCTCGGGCCGGATTATAAGAAACTCTTT.

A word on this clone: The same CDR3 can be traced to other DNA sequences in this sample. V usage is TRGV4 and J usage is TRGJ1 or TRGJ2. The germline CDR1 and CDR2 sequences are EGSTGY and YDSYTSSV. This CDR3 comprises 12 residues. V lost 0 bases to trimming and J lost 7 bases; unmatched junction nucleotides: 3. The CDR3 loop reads CATWDGPYKKLF. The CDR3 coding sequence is TGTGCCACCTGGGATGGGCCGTATAAGAAACTCTTT.

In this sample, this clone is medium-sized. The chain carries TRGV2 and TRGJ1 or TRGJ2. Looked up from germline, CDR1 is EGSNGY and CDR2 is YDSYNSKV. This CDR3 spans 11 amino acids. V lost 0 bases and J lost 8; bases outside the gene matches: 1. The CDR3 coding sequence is TGTGCCACCTGGGACGGGAATAAGAAACTCTTT. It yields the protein CATWDGNKKLF.

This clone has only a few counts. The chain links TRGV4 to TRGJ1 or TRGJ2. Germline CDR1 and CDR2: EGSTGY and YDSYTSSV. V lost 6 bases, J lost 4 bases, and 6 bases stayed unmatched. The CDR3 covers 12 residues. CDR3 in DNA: TGTGCCACCTGGTGCAAATATTATAAGAAACTCTTT. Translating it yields CATWCKYYKKLF.

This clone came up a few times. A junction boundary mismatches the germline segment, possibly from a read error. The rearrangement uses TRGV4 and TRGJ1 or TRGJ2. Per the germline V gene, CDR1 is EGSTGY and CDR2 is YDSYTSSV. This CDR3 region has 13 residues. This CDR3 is CATWNGQGYKKLF. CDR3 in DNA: TGTGCCACCTGGAATGGGCAGGGTTATAAGAAACTCTTT.

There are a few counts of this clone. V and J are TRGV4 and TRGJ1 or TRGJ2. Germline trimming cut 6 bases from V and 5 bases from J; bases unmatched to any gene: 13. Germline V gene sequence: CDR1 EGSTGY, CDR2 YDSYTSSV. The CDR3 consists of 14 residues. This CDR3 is CATWNVSSNYKKLF. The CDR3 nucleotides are TGTGCCACCTGGAATGTGTCTTCAAATTATAAGAAACTCTTT.

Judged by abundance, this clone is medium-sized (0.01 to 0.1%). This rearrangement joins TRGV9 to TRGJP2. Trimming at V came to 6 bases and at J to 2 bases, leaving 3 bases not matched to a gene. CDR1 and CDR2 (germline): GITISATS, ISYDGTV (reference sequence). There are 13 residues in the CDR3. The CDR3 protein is CALWSSSDWIKTF. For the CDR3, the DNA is TGTGCCTTGTGGTCCAGTAGTGATTGGATCAAGACGTTT.

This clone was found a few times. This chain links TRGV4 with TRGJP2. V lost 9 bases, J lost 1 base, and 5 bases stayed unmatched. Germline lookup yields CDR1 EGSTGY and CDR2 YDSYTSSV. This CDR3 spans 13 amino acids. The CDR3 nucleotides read TGTGCCACCCCCACTAGTAGTGATTGGATCAAGACGTTT. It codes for CATPTSSDWIKTF.

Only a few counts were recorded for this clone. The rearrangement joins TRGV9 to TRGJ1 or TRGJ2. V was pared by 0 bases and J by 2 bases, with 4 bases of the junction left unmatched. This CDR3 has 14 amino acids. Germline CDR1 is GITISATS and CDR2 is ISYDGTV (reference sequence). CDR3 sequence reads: CALWEVHYYYKKLF. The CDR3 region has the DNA TGTGCCTTGTGGGAGGTGCATTATTATTATAAGAAACTCTTT.

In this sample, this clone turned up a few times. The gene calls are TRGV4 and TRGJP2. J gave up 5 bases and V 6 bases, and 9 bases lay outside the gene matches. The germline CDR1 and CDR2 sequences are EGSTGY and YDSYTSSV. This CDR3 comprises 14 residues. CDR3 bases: TGTGCCACCTGGAAGAGGGAGAGTGATTGGATCAAGACGTTT. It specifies CATWKRESDWIKTF.